One and the same sample provided the 21 T cell receptor beta chains below, sequenced in a study of T cells in Graves' hyperthyroidism and ophthalmopathy. TCR beta CDR3 sequences were amplified from RNA transcripts. When the TCR CDR3 underwent first-round RT-PCR, the HTBI primer set was used. TCRdb reprocessed the multiplex PCR reads via MiXCR and lists one record per CDR3 protein. Of roughly 650,000 distinct CDR3 sequences in the sample, around 16% are singletons; the top ten hold 2.5% to 4%. Sequenced sample: blood. The receptors originated from a woman aged 40 to 49 with Graves' ophthalmopathy.

This clonotype has a count of ten or more. V is TRBV7-9 and J is TRBJ2-7, with TRBD1 matching over 11 bases. The trim removed 5 bases at V and 0 bases at J, leaving 9 bases unmatched. Germline loops: CDR1 SEHNR, CDR2 FQNEAQ (reference sequence). CDR3 length: 17 amino acids. This CDR3 reads CASSAYSGQGVSYEQYF. The CDR3 DNA follows: TGTGCCAGCAGCGCCTATTCGGGACAGGGGGTCTCCTACGAGCAGTACTTC.

The chain recombines TRBV9 with TRBJ2-3; TRBD1 matches 8 bases. The J segment lost 6 bases and the V segment lost 3 bases, leaving 9 bases of the junction unmatched. The germline CDR1 and CDR2 sequences are SGDLS and YYNGEE. CDR3 size: 15 residues. CDR3 region: CASSGQGSVADTQYF. CDR3 nucleotides: TGTGCCAGCAGCGGACAGGGGTCCGTCGCCGATACGCAGTATTTT.

This clonotype was found a few times. This chain uses TRBV29-1 with TRBJ1-5; D is perhaps TRBD1 (5 bases). Trimming left V 4 bases short and J 3 bases short, with 13 bases between. CDR1 is SQVTM and CDR2 is ANQGSEA in the germline V gene. The CDR3 runs 14 residues. Written as DNA, the CDR3 is TGCAGCGTTGCGACAGACGGATACAATCAGCCCCAGCATTTT. It is translated as CSVATDGYNQPQHF.

In this sample, this clonotype turned up many times. The chain carries TRBV3-1 and TRBJ1-6; D may be TRBD1 (6 bases). CDR1 is LGHDT and CDR2 is YNNKEL in the germline V gene (reference sequence). Trimming took 0 bases from V and 9 from J, leaving 12 bases between them. This CDR3 has 15 residues. The CDR3: CASSQEGTFGSPLHF. The CDR3 DNA reads TGTGCCAGCAGCCAAGAAGGGACATTCGGTTCACCCCTCCACTTT.

This clonotype was observed many times. The rearrangement joins TRBV6-1 to TRBJ1-5; D might be TRBD1 (5 bases). Germline assignment: CDR1 MNHNS and CDR2 SASEGT. The CDR3 spans 15 residues. V was cut by 6 bases and J by 0 bases, with 12 bases left in between. This chain's CDR3 is CASRSGSLSNQPQHF. As DNA, the CDR3 is TGTGCCAGCAGGTCAGGGAGCCTTAGCAATCAGCCCCAGCATTTT.

This clonotype was counted at least ten times. J is TRBJ1-2 and V is TRBV11-2; 7 bases line up with TRBD1. This CDR3 region has 14 residues. CDR1 and CDR2 from the germline V gene are SGHAT and FQNNGV. The V segment lost 3 bases and the J segment 3 bases; nucleotides outside the gene matches: 4. CDR3 DNA sequence: TGTGCCAGCAGCTTGGGAGGGGGCCACTATGGCTACACCTTC. Residues: CASSLGGGHYGYTF.

This clonotype was recorded at least ten times. This chain links TRBV18 with TRBJ2-5, with D perhaps matching TRBD1 (6 bases). V lost 3 bases and J 3 bases, leaving 14 bases between the germline ends. The CDR3 consists of 15 residues. Per the germline V gene, CDR1 is KGHSH and CDR2 is LQKENI. In DNA form, the CDR3 reads TGTGCCAGCTCACCCCCGACAGGAGCAAAAGAGACCCAGTACTTC. This translates into CASSPPTGAKETQYF.

This clonotype was counted a few times. The chain recombines TRBV20-1 with TRBJ1-4; 8 nucleotides line up with TRBD1. With V trimmed by 5 bases and J by 12 bases, 11 bases remained unmatched. The CDR3 covers 13 residues. Germline V gene data show CDR1 as DFQATT and CDR2 as SNEGSKA (reference sequence). CDR3 protein: CSAQDRAPEELFF. In nucleotides, the CDR3 is TGCAGTGCTCAGGACAGGGCCCCTGAGGAACTGTTTTTT.

In its sample, this clonotype was seen a few times. The CDR3 DNA sequence: TGCAGCGTTGTTTTAGCGGGAGGAGAGTACACCGGGGAGCTGTTTTTT. Its protein is CSVVLAGGEYTGELFF. The chain links TRBV29-1 to TRBJ2-2; TRBD2 matches at 10 bases. The CDR3 length is 16 residues. After removal of 4 bases from V and 3 bases from J, the junction contained 8 bases not matched to a gene. Germline CDR1 is SQVTM and CDR2 is ANQGSEA.

In its sample, this clonotype was seen a few times. V is TRBV27 and J is TRBJ1-6; D gene ambiguous. CDR1 is MNHEY and CDR2 is SMNVEV in the germline V gene (reference sequence). Trimming pared 0 bases from V and 2 bases from J, leaving 11 bases between. The length of the CDR3 is 17 residues. CDR3: CASSLSPLGAYNSPLHF. The CDR3, as DNA: TGTGCCAGCAGTTTATCCCCCCTCGGGGCCTATAATTCACCCCTCCACTTT.

This clonotype has a count of ten or more. The chain is built from TRBV7-2 and TRBJ1-2; no firm D call. From germline, CDR1 is SGHTA and CDR2 FQGNSA. CDR3 size: 11 residues. Trimming removed 3 bases at V and 7 bases at J, with 6 bases between. The CDR3 DNA reads TGTGCCAGCAGCTTTATGAGTGGCTACACCTTC. Its translation: CASSFMSGYTF.

This rearrangement joins TRBV20-1 to TRBJ1-1, with 9 bases that match TRBD1. There are 15 residues in the CDR3. J was trimmed by 4 bases and V by 6 bases; bases with no gene match: 12. Looked up from germline, CDR1 is DFQATT and CDR2 is SNEGSKA (reference sequence). Here the CDR3 DNA reads TGCAGTGCCAGGGACAGGGATAATTCGTTCACTGAAGCTTTCTTT. This codes for CSARDRDNSFTEAFF.

This clonotype has more than one count but fewer than ten. The genes are TRBV6-1 and TRBJ2-1, with 14 bases lining up with TRBD2. Trimming at V came to 7 bases and at J to 5 bases, leaving 7 bases not matched to a gene. From germline, CDR1 is MNHNS and CDR2 SASEGT. The CDR3 covers 16 residues. The CDR3 reads CASTGTSGSEHNEQFF. The DNA for the CDR3 is TGTGCCAGCACCGGGACTAGCGGGAGTGAACACAATGAGCAGTTCTTC.

This clonotype was detected many times. The chain carries TRBV18 and TRBJ2-4; D may be TRBD2 (6 bases). The CDR3 extends over 16 amino acids. Trimming took off 3 bases at V and 8 bases at J, with 20 bases between the two ends. Germline-derived CDR1 and CDR2 are KGHSH and LQKENI. DNA of the CDR3: TGTGCCAGCTCACCCGGGGTCCGGGAGCGTGGCTACATTCAGTACTTC. Translated, it gives CASSPGVRERGYIQYF.

This clonotype has a count of ten or more. The CDR3 spells CASSAGGSSYNEQFF. In DNA, the CDR3 is TGTGCCAGCTCCGCCGGGGGCAGCTCCTACAATGAGCAGTTCTTC. The chain links TRBV12-3 or TRBV12-4 to TRBJ2-1; D tentatively reads TRBD1 or TRBD2 (6 bases each). The CDR3 consists of 15 residues. V shed 8 bases and J shed 0 bases, with 14 bases lying between them.

This clonotype has a handful of counts. The genes are TRBV20-1 and TRBJ2-2; D unresolved. Germline V CDR1 and CDR2: DFQATT, SNEGSKA (reference sequence). Deletions cut 1 base from V and 0 bases from J, with 12 bases between. This CDR3 comprises 16 residues. CDR3 sequence: CSARASRTTNTGELFF. CDR3 nucleotide sequence: TGCAGTGCTAGAGCCTCCCGGACGACGAACACCGGGGAGCTGTTTTTT.

This clonotype was detected only a few times. The V call is TRBV27, the J call TRBJ2-4; 12 bases map to TRBD2. CDR3 size: 15 residues. V gave up 4 bases and J gave up 6 bases; unmatched junction bases: 4. Germline V gene lookup returns CDR1 MNHEY and CDR2 SMNVEV (reference sequence). The CDR3 DNA is TGTGCCAGCAGTTCCGGGACTAGCGGGCTAAACATTCAGTACTTC. This encodes CASSSGTSGLNIQYF.

This chain connects TRBV30 to TRBJ2-2; TRBD1 aligns across 7 bases. The V and J ends lost 5 bases and 3 bases, in that order; junction bases with no gene match: 12. Per the germline V gene, CDR1 is GTSNPN and CDR2 is SVGIG (reference sequence). The CDR3 contains 16 residues. The CDR3 region has the DNA TGTGCCTGGGGCCTAGGCCGGACAGGTTACACCGGGGAGCTGTTTTTT. Protein sequence: CAWGLGRTGYTGELFF. Full variable domain (rest looked up from reference TRBV30 and TRBJ2-2): SQTIHQWPATLVQPVGSPLSLECTVEGTSNPNLYWYRQAAGRGLQLLFYSVGIGQISSEVPQNLSASRPQDRQFILSSKKLLLSDSGFYLCAWGLGRTGYTGELFFGEGSRLTVL.

V and J are TRBV5-4 and TRBJ1-6; tentative D call: TRBD1 (5 bases). This CDR3 has 17 amino acids. Trimming took off 3 bases at V and 4 bases at J, with 17 bases between the two ends. CDR1 is SGHNT and CDR2 is YYREEE in the germline V gene (reference sequence). The CDR3 DNA is TGTGCCAGCAGCTCTCAGACGGGGCTTTCGTATAATTCACCCCTCCACTTT. Amino acids: CASSSQTGLSYNSPLHF.

V and J are TRBV7-2 and TRBJ2-7, with 14 bases that match TRBD2. From germline, CDR1 is SGHTA and CDR2 FQGNSA. The CDR3 has 16 amino acids. V lost 5 bases, J lost 3 bases, and 6 bases stayed unmatched. CDR3 residues: CASSLGTSGRFYEQYF. The CDR3 DNA is TGTGCCAGCAGCCTAGGGACTAGCGGGAGATTCTACGAGCAGTACTTC.

The rearrangement links TRBV28 to TRBJ2-1; TRBD2 aligns across 7 bases. CDR1 MDHEN and CDR2 SYDVKM come from the germline V gene. Trimming cost V 7 bases and J 3 bases; bases outside gene matches: 21. This CDR3 has 19 amino acids. CDR3 protein: CASIPLIRGEGPIYNEQFF. The CDR3 nucleotides read TGTGCCAGCATTCCTCTCATTCGGGGGGAGGGCCCGATCTACAATGAGCAGTTCTTC.